What follows is one TCR beta chain and its context. Its specificity is not known. These data come from a study of T cell repertoires in cytomegalovirus infection. Study-level findings and limits: In two of eight donors, the top clonotype was HLA-C-restricted CMV-specific. Cumulative public TCR beta family frequency identified CMV carriers with the relevant HLA.

This CDR3 has 12 amino acids. The germline gives CDR1 SQVTM, CDR2 ANQGSEA. Trimming left V 4 bases short and J 5 bases short, with 11 bases between. Via MiXCR, TCRdb re-called the reads, giving one row per CDR3 protein. The repertoire holds roughly 100,000 distinct CDR3 sequences, with approximately 15% as singletons. This clonotype was sampled from a human donor in good health (CMV status not recorded). Some clones in this sample may be carry-over from other donors' samples. The sample was PBMCs. The chain is built from TRBV29-1 and TRBJ2-5, with a possible D match to TRBD2 (7 bases). CDR3 sequence (DNA): TGCAGCGTTGCGGGGGGCTCGGAGACCCAGTACTTC. Its protein product is CSVAGGSETQYF.